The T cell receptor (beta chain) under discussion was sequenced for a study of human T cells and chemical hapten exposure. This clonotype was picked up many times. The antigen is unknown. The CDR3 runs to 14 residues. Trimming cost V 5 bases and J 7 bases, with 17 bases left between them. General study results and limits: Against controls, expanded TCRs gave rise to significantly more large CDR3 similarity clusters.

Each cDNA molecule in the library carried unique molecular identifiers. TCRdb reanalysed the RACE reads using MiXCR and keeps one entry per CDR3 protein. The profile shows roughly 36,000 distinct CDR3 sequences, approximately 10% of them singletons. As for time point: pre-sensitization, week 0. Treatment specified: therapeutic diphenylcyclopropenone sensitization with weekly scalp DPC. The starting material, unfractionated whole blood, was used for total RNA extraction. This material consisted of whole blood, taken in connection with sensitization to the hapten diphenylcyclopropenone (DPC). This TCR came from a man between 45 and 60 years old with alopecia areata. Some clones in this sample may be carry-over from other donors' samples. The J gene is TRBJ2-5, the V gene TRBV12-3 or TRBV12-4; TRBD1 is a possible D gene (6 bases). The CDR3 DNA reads TGTGCCAGCAGTCCCTCATACAGGGATGGGACCCAGTACTTC. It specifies CASSPSYRDGTQYF.